The sequence of this TCR beta chain was determined in a study of T cells in Graves' hyperthyroidism and ophthalmopathy. This clonotype was observed many times. The germline gives CDR1 MNHEY, CDR2 SMNVEV (reference sequence). The CDR3 length is 13 residues. V lost 6 bases to trimming and J lost 7 bases; unmatched junction nucleotides: 8. The CDR3 regions of TCR beta were amplified from RNA transcripts. When the TCR CDR3 underwent first-round RT-PCR, the HTBI primer set was used. One entry per CDR3 protein results from TCRdb running MiXCR on the multiplex PCR reads. Of about 610,000 distinct CDR3 sequences listed, roughly 15% are singletons.

The chain combines TRBV27 with TRBJ2-5, with 7 positions matching TRBD1. What was sequenced was blood. The sequence derives from a woman in her forties with Graves' ophthalmopathy. DNA of the CDR3: TGTGCCAGCAGCCCCCTAGGGGGCGGGACCCAGTACTTC. Its translation is CASSPLGGGTQYF.